Listed below are T cell receptor beta chains from one sample, sequenced in a study of Ad26.COV2.S vaccination and SARS-CoV-2 variants. The method was immunoSEQ multiplex PCR; TCRdb's version includes in-frame clones alone and lacks a portion of them. The profile shows about 350,000 clones, about 87% of them singletons. The sample consisted of peripheral blood, taken in a trial of Ad26.COV2.S vaccine versus placebo. These receptors originate from a person between 18 and 60 years old who received the Ad26.COV2.S COVID-19 vaccine or a placebo. CDR3s include the opening cysteine and the closing phenylalanine or tryptophan. D genes are given only for firm matches. Expanded clones are given a class, and other clones once, few, many or no size at all.

TRBV7-2	.	TRBJ2-3	.	CASRFYSTDTQYF	TGTGCCAGCAGGTTCTACAGCACAGATACGCAGTATTTT
TRBV28	TRBD1	TRBJ1-2	.	CASTRTDRGGGYTF	TGTGCCAGCACCAGAACAGACAGGGGAGGAGGCTACACCTTC
TRBV19	TRBD1	TRBJ1-1	.	CASSSRQGVIAEAFF	TGTGCCAGTAGTTCGCGACAGGGGGTCATAGCTGAAGCTTTCTTT
TRBV11-2	.	TRBJ2-7	.	CASSLVSTYEQYF	TGTGCCAGCAGCTTAGTTAGTACCTACGAGCAGTACTTC
TRBV3-1/TRBV3-2	.	TRBJ2-1	.	CASSQGEGNEQFF	TGTGCCAGCAGCCAAGGCGAGGGCAATGAGCAGTTCTTC
TRBV10-3	.	TRBJ1-4	.	CAISDGVSNEKLFF	TGTGCCATCAGTGATGGGGTTTCTAATGAAAAACTGTTTTTT
TRBV7-9	TRBD1	TRBJ1-2	.	CASSLGTGFGGYTF	TGTGCCAGCAGCTTGGGGACAGGGTTTGGTGGCTACACCTTC
TRBV18	TRBD2	TRBJ2-2	.	CASSPGLAENTGELFF	TGTGCCAGCTCACCGGGACTAGCGGAGAACACCGGGGAGCTGTTTTTT
TRBV2	.	TRBJ2-3	.	CASSDARQVDTQYF	TGTGCCAGCAGTGATGCTAGACAGGTGGATACGCAGTATTTT
TRBV7-6	.	TRBJ2-7	once	CASSPDGYEQYF	TGTGCCAGCAGCCCTGACGGATACGAGCAGTACTTC
TRBV18	.	TRBJ1-1	.	CASSPPGYDTEAFF	TGTGCCAGCTCACCACCGGGGTACGACACTGAAGCTTTCTTT
TRBV6-4	TRBD1	TRBJ1-2	.	CASHRGVYGYTF	TGTGCCAGCCACAGGGGGGTCTATGGCTACACCTTC
TRBV7-9	.	TRBJ2-7	.	CASSPLAYEQYF	TGTGCCAGCAGCCCACTCGCCTACGAGCAGTACTTC
TRBV6-4	TRBD2	TRBJ2-1	.	CASRRLAGGVNEQFF	TGTGCCAGCAGACGACTAGCGGGGGGGGTGAATGAGCAGTTCTTC
TRBV7-3	.	TRBJ2-5	.	CASSLPAETQYF	TGTGCCAGCAGCTTGCCCGCAGAGACCCAGTACTTC
TRBV4-2	.	TRBJ1-1	.	CASSQAGIEAFF	TGTGCCAGCAGCCAAGCGGGGATTGAAGCTTTCTTT